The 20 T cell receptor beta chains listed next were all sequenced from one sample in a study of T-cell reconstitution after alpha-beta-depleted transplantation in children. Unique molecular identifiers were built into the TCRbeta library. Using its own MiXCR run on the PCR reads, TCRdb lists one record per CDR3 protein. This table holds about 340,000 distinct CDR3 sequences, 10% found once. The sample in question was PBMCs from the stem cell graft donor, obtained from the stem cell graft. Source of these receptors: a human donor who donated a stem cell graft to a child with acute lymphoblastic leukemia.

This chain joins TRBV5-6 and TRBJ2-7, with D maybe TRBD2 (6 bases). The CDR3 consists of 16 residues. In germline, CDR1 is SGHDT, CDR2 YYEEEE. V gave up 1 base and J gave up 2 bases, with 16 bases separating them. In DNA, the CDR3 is TGTGCCAGCAGCTTGCTTCCGGACTATAGGGCCTACGAGCAGTACTTC. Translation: CASSLLPDYRAYEQYF.

CDR3 in DNA: TGTGCCAGCAGCGTAGGACTGAGAAGCTCCTACAATGAGCAGTTCTTC. Protein: CASSVGLRSSYNEQFF. The chain carries TRBV9 and TRBJ2-1; no firm D call. V lost 0 bases and J lost 0, with 10 bases in between. The CDR3 covers 16 residues. Germline V gene lookup returns CDR1 SGDLS and CDR2 YYNGEE.

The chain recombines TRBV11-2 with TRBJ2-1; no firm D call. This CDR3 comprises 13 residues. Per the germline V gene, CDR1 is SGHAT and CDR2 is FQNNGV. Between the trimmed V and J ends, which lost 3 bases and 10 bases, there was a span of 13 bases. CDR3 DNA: TGTGCCAGCAGCTTGGACCGGACCGGAGAGCAGTTCTTC. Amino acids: CASSLDRTGEQFF.

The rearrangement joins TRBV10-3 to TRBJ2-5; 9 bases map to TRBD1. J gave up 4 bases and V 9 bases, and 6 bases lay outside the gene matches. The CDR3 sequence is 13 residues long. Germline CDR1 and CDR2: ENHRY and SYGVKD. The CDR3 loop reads CAITQGAGETQYF. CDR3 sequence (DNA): TGTGCCATAACACAGGGGGCCGGAGAGACCCAGTACTTC.

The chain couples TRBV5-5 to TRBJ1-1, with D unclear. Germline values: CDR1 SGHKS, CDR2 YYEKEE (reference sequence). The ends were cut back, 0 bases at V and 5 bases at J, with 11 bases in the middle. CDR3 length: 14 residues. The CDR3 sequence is CASSLVPGRTEAFF. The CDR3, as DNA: TGTGCCAGCAGCTTGGTACCGGGGAGGACTGAAGCTTTCTTT. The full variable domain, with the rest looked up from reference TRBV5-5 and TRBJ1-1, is DAGVTQSPTHLIKTRGQQVTLRCSPISGHKSVSWYQQVLGQGPQFIFQYYEKEERGRGNFPDRFSARQFPNYSSELNVNALLLGDSALYLCASSLVPGRTEAFFGQGTRLTVV.

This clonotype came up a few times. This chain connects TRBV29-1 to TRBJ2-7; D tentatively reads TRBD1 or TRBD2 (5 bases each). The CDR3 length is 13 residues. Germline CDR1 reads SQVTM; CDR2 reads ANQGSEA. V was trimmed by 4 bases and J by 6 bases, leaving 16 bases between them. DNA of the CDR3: TGCAGCGTTGGCCTTGGGGGAGCGCTCGAGCAGTACTTC. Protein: CSVGLGGALEQYF.

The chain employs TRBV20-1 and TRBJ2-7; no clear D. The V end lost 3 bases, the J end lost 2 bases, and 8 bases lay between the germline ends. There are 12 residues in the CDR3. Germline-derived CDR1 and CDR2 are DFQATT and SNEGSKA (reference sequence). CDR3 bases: TGCAGTGCTAGCGGAGAAACCTACGAGCAGTACTTC. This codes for CSASGETYEQYF.

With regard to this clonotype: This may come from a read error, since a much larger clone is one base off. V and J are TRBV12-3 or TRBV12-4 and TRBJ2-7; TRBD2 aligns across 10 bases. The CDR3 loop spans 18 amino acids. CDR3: CASCLQGSGRSFGHEQYF. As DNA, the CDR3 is TGTGCCAGCTGTTTACAGGGTAGCGGGAGGTCATTTGGCCACGAGCAGTACTTC.

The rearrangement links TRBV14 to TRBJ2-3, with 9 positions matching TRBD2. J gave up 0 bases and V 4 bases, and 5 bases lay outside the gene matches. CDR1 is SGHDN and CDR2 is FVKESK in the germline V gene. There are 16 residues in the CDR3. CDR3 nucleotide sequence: TGTGCCAGCAGCCCCTTAGCGGGAGTTAGCACAGATACGCAGTATTTT. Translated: CASSPLAGVSTDTQYF.

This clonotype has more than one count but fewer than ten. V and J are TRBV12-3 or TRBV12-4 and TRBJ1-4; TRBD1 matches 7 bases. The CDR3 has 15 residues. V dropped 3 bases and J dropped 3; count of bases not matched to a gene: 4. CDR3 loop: CASSLGDRANEKLFF. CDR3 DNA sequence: TGTGCCAGCAGTTTGGGAGACAGGGCTAATGAAAAACTGTTTTTT.

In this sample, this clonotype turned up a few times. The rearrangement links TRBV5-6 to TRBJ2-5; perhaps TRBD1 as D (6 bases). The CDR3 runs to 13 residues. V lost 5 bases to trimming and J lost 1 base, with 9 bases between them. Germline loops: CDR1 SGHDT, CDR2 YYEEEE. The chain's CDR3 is CASRQGFQETQYF. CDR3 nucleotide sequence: TGTGCCAGCAGGCAGGGGTTCCAAGAGACCCAGTACTTC.

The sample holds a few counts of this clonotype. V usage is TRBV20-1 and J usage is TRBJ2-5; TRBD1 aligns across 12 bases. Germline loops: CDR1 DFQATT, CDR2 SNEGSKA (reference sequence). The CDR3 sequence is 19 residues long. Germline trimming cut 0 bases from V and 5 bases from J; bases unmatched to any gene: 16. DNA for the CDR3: TGCAGTGCTAGAGATGTCGGGACAGGGGGCCAGACAGAGTATGAGACCCAGTACTTC. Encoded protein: CSARDVGTGGQTEYETQYF.

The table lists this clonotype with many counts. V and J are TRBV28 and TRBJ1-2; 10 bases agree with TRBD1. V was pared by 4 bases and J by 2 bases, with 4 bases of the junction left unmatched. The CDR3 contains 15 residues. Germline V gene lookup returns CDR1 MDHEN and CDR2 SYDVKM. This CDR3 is CASSSPGQGNYGYTF. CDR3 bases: TGTGCCAGCAGTTCCCCGGGACAGGGGAACTATGGCTACACCTTC.

The CDR3: CASISTGDRDTYGYTF. The CDR3 nucleotides are TGTGCCAGCATTTCGACAGGGGACCGGGATACCTATGGCTACACCTTC. The chain links TRBV6-2 or TRBV6-3 to TRBJ1-2, with 8 positions matching TRBD1. Germline V gives CDR1 MNHEY, CDR2 SVGEGT. The ends lost 7 bases at V and 4 bases at J; junction bases unmatched: 14. The CDR3 is 16 amino acids.

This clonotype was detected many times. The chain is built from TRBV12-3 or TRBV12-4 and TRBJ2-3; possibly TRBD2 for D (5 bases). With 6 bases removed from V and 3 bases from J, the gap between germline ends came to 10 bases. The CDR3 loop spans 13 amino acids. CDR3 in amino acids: CASRSLETDTQYF. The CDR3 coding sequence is TGTGCCAGCAGGTCACTAGAAACAGATACGCAGTATTTT.

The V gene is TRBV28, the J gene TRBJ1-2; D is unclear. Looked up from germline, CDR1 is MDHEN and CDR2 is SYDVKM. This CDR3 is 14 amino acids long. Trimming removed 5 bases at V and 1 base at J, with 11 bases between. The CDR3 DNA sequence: TGTGCCAGCAGTAGTCTATCCCTTAACTATGGCTACACCTTC. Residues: CASSSLSLNYGYTF.

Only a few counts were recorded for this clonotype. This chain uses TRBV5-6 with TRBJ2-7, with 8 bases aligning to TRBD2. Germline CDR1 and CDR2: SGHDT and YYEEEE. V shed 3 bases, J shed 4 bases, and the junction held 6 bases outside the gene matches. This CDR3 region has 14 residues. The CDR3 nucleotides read TGTGCCAGCAGCTCAGGACTAGCTAAATACGAGCAGTACTTC. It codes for CASSSGLAKYEQYF.

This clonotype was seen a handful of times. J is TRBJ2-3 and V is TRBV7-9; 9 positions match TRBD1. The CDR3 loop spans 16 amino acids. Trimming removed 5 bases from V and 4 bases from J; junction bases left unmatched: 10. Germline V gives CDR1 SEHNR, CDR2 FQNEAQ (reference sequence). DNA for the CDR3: TGTGCCAGCAGCCTACAGACAGGGGGTCGAGCAGATACGCAGTATTTT. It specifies CASSLQTGGRADTQYF.

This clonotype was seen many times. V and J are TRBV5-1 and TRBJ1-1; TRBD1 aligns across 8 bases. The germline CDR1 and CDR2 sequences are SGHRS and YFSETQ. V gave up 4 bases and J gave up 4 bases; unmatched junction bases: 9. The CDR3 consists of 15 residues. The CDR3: CASSAGQGLVTEAFF. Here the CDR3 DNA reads TGCGCCAGCAGCGCAGGACAGGGATTGGTCACTGAAGCTTTCTTT.

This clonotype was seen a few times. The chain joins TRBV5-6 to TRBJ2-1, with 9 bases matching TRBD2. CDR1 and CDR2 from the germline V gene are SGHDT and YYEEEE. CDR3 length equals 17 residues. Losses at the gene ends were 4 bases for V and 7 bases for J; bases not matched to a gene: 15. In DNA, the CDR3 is TGTGCCAGCAGCCCCCTAGGTAGCGGGAGTGTGGGGAATGAGCAGTTCTTC. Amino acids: CASSPLGSGSVGNEQFF. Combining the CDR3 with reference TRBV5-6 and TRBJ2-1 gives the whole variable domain DAGVTQSPTHLIKTRGQQVTLRCSPKSGHDTVSWYQQALGQGPQFIFQYYEEEERQRGNFPDRFSGHQFPNYSSELNVNALLLGDSALYLCASSPLGSGSVGNEQFFGPGTRLTVL.